This T cell receptor beta chain derives from a study of blood T cell repertoires in COVID-19. Study overall: The study drew acute and convalescent COVID-19 samples from the United States, Italy and Spain. From T cells, B-cell-depleted T cells, or PBMCs came the material, which was cDNA or gDNA.

In the study's own analysis: Amplification from reference gene primers served as the basis for estimated nucleated cell counts. Assay: immunoSEQ multiplex PCR; the TCRdb copy retains only in-frame clones and omits some. V and J calls and clone size come straight from that table; D and trimming were deduced from the DNA. The data show 150,000 or so clones, roughly 84% seen once. Trimming took 3 bases from V and 6 from J; bases not matched to a gene: 5. This CDR3 is built from 14 residues. The germline CDR1 and CDR2 sequences are KGHSH and LQKENI. The chain couples TRBV18 to TRBJ2-1; TRBD2 matches 7 bases. This sequence was found in a woman between 45 and 60 years old with acute or convalescent COVID-19. The specimen was peripheral blood. CDR3: CASSPELASNEQFF. CDR3 bases: TGTGCCAGCTCACCGGAACTAGCGTCCAATGAGCAGTTCTTC.